This T cell receptor (beta chain) came from a study of OX40 agonist ivuxolimab in advanced cancers. Generated by immunoSEQ multiplex PCR, the TCRdb table keeps only in-frame clones and is missing some. This table holds about 32,000 clones, approximately 87% found once. This specimen consisted of CD4+ or CD8+ T cells sorted from blood, obtained in a trial of the OX40 agonist ivuxolimab. This sequence was found in an adult with an advanced solid tumor such as melanoma, head and neck, liver or kidney cancer.

CDR3 coding DNA: TGTGCCAGCAGCCTGACAGGGTATAACGGGGAGCTGTTTTTT. Its translation: CASSLTGYNGELFF. The chain is built from TRBV28 and TRBJ2-2, with TRBD1 matching 7 bases. The CDR3 has 14 residues. V trimming: 6 bases; J trimming: 7 bases; junction bases outside the gene matches: 8. Germline V CDR1 and CDR2: MDHEN, SYDVKM.